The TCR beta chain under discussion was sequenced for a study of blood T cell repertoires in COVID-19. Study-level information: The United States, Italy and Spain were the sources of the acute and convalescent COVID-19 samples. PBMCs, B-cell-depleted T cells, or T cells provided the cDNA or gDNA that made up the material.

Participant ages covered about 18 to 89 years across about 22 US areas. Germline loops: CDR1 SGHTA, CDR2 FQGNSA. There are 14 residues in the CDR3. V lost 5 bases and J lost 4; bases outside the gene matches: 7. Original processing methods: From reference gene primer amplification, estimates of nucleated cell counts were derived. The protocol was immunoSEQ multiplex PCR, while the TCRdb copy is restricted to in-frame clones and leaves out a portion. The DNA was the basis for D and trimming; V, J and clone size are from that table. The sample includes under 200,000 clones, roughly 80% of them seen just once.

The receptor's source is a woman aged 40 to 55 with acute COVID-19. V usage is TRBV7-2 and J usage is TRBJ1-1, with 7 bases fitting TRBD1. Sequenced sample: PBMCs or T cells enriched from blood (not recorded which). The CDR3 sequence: CASSLTGVVTEAFF. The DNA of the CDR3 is TGTGCCAGCAGCCTTACAGGGGTGGTCACTGAAGCTTTCTTT.